A single sample is the source of the 23 T cell receptor beta chains below, sequenced in a study of blood T cell repertoires in COVID-19. Repertoires were generated with immunoSEQ multiplex PCR, while TCRdb's copy carries only in-frame clones and drops some. This sample has 80,000 to 95,000 clones, with roughly 86% found just once. Sequencing was carried out using peripheral blood. The receptors were gathered from a human donor in a cohort sampled during active COVID-19.

The chain couples TRBV19 to TRBJ2-7; 8 bases are a match to TRBD1. Per the germline V gene, CDR1 is LNHDA and CDR2 is SQIVND (reference sequence). CDR3 length equals 15 residues. Losses at the gene ends were 5 bases for V and 5 bases for J; bases not matched to a gene: 11. Here the CDR3 reads CASSQSGGQGHEQYF. CDR3 coding DNA: TGTGCCAGTAGTCAATCAGGGGGCCAGGGGCACGAGCAGTACTTC. Full variable domain (outside the CDR3, taken from reference TRBV19 and TRBJ2-7): DGGITQSPKYLFRKEGQNVTLSCEQNLNHDAMYWYRQDPGQGLRLIYYSQIVNDFQKGDIAEGYSVSREKKESFPLTVTSAQKNPTAFYLCASSQSGGQGHEQYFGPGTRLTVT.

The chain links TRBV7-9 to TRBJ1-5; possible D gene TRBD1, 6 bases. V was cut by 5 bases and J by 7 bases, with 9 bases left in between. The CDR3 extends over 12 amino acids. In germline, CDR1 is SEHNR, CDR2 FQNEAQ (reference sequence). CDR3 DNA: TGTGCCAGCAGCCTCCAGGGGCAGCCCCAGCATTTT. Translating it yields CASSLQGQPQHF.

This CDR3 is CASSRSSGTYNEQFF. CDR3 DNA: TGTGCCAGTAGTAGATCTAGCGGGACCTACAATGAGCAGTTCTTC. The V call is TRBV19, the J call TRBJ2-1; TRBD2 aligns across 9 bases. This CDR3 has 15 residues. With 4 bases clipped from V and 2 bases from J, the junction kept 3 bases outside the gene matches. Germline-derived CDR1 and CDR2 are LNHDA and SQIVND (reference sequence).

The CDR3 DNA is TGTGCCAGCAGTGGACGGACTAGCGGGGTGGGCCAAGAGACCCAGTACTTC. Its translation is CASSGRTSGVGQETQYF. This chain uses TRBV2 with TRBJ2-5, with TRBD2 matching over 12 bases. Germline CDR1 SNHLY, CDR2 FYNNEI. Trimming at V came to 4 bases and at J to 1 base, leaving 7 bases not matched to a gene. CDR3 size: 17 residues. Full variable domain (remainder filled in from reference TRBV2 and TRBJ2-5): EPEVTQTPSHQVTQMGQEVILRCVPISNHLYFYWYRQILGQKVEFLVSFYNNEISEKSEIFDDQFSVERPDGSNFTLKIRSTKLEDSAMYFCASSGRTSGVGQETQYFGPGTRLLVL.

The rearrangement links TRBV4-2 to TRBJ2-7, with D possibly matching TRBD1 (5 bases). The CDR3 is 14 residues long. Trimming stripped 5 bases from V and 0 bases from J, with 11 bases between. Per the germline V gene, CDR1 is LGHNA and CDR2 is YNFKEQ. CDR3: CASSGHQLSYEQYF. CDR3 DNA: TGTGCCAGCAGCGGACATCAGCTCTCCTACGAGCAGTACTTC.

This clone has a handful of counts. Germline and junction disagree at one end, which may indicate a read error. V is TRBV12-3 or TRBV12-4 and J is TRBJ1-3, with 8 positions matching TRBD1. The CDR3 covers 10 residues. The CDR3 sequence: CASTQGAADF. The CDR3, as DNA: TGTGCCAGCACCCAGGGGGCTGCAGATTTT.

The rearrangement links TRBV5-1 to TRBJ1-2, with 9 nucleotides matching TRBD1. V lost 5 bases and J lost 11; bases outside the gene matches: 13. The CDR3 length is 14 residues. The V gene's germline CDR1 is SGHRS and CDR2 YFSETQ. DNA of the CDR3: TGCGCCAGCAGAATGACAAATCAGGGACAGGGATACACCTTC. This gives the protein CASRMTNQGQGYTF.

The J gene is TRBJ1-3, the V gene TRBV30; D not certain. Trimming left V 3 bases short and J 2 bases short, with 5 bases between. The CDR3 covers 12 residues. The germline V gene encodes CDR1 GTSNPN and CDR2 SVGIG (reference sequence). Here the CDR3 DNA reads TGTGCCTGGAGGAGCCCTGGAAACACCATATATTTT. Protein product: CAWRSPGNTIYF.

The genes are TRBV29-1 and TRBJ2-2; 11 bases agree with TRBD2. The CDR3 totals 18 residues. With 1 base clipped from V and 3 bases from J, the junction kept 10 bases outside the gene matches. CDR1 and CDR2 from the germline V gene are SQVTM and ANQGSEA. The CDR3 loop is CSVEGLSGGVEDTGELFF. The CDR3 nucleotides are TGCAGCGTTGAAGGGCTTAGCGGGGGGGTAGAGGACACCGGGGAGCTGTTTTTT.

The chain combines TRBV20-1 with TRBJ1-6; D is perhaps TRBD1 (5 bases). The CDR3 consists of 11 residues. Germline V gene sequence: CDR1 DFQATT, CDR2 SNEGSKA (reference sequence). Between the trimmed V and J ends, which lost 6 bases and 14 bases, there was a span of 14 bases. In nucleotides, the CDR3 is TGCAGTGCACCTACAGGTCTGGCCCTCCACTTT. It codes for CSAPTGLALHF.

The chain carries TRBV6-2 or TRBV6-3 and TRBJ2-3, with D tentatively TRBD2 (5 bases). V was cut by 4 bases and J by 2 bases, with 10 bases left in between. The length of the CDR3 is 14 residues. CDR1 MNHEY and CDR2 SVGEGT come from the germline V gene. CDR3 region: CASSFGLLTDTQYF. The CDR3 DNA reads TGTGCCAGCAGTTTCGGACTCCTCACAGATACGCAGTATTTT.

A remark on this clone: The same CDR3 can be traced to other DNA sequences in this sample. The rearrangement joins TRBV2 to TRBJ1-5; the D is unclear. Trimming took 3 bases from V and 2 from J, leaving 8 bases between them. CDR1 is SNHLY and CDR2 is FYNNEI in the germline V gene. The CDR3 is 14 residues long. The CDR3, as DNA: TGTGCCAGCAGTGACCGGCGGGGCAATCAGCCCCAGCATTTT. Amino acids: CASSDRRGNQPQHF. Together with reference TRBV2 and TRBJ1-5, the CDR3 gives the full variable domain: EPEVTQTPSHQVTQMGQEVILRCVPISNHLYFYWYRQILGQKVEFLVSFYNNEISEKSEIFDDQFSVERPDGSNFTLKIRSTKLEDSAMYFCASSDRRGNQPQHFGDGTRLSIL.

This chain joins TRBV19 and TRBJ2-3, with D perhaps matching TRBD2 (7 bases). The CDR3 is 15 amino acids. Trimming stripped 3 bases from V and 4 bases from J, with 14 bases between. Germline V gene lookup returns CDR1 LNHDA and CDR2 SQIVND (reference sequence). Here the CDR3 reads CASSIPRGASDTQYF. CDR3 sequence (DNA): TGTGCCAGTAGTATCCCCCGGGGGGCATCAGATACGCAGTATTTT.

The chain combines TRBV11-2 with TRBJ2-1; D gene uncertain. Germline lookup yields CDR1 SGHAT and CDR2 FQNNGV. V was trimmed by 4 bases and J by 0 bases, leaving 10 bases between them. The CDR3 loop spans 15 amino acids. CDR3 region: CASSSRMSSYNEQFF. The CDR3, as DNA: TGTGCCAGCAGCTCGCGGATGAGCTCCTACAATGAGCAGTTCTTC.

Here the CDR3 reads CASSTVSGSEQFF. The CDR3 nucleotides are TGTGCCAGTAGTACGGTATCGGGAAGTGAGCAGTTCTTC. V gene TRBV19 combines with J gene TRBJ2-1; maybe TRBD2 (5 bases). Deletions cut 4 bases from V and 9 bases from J, with 13 bases between. The CDR3 is made up of 13 amino acids. CDR1 and CDR2 (germline): LNHDA, SQIVND (reference sequence).

This clone is a singleton in its sample. The chain uses TRBV14 and TRBJ2-2; D remains ambiguous. The CDR3 has 15 amino acids. V was clipped by 1 base and J by 4 bases, with 10 bases between them. Per the germline V gene, CDR1 is SGHDN and CDR2 is FVKESK. The CDR3 nucleotides are TGTGCCAGCAGCCAAGCTGTCTCTCCCACCGGGGAGCTGTTTTTT. Translation: CASSQAVSPTGELFF.

This clone was observed a single time. The chain joins TRBV30 to TRBJ2-2; D possibly corresponds to TRBD1 (6 bases). Between the trimmed V and J ends, which lost 0 bases and 5 bases, there was a span of 7 bases. The CDR3 is made up of 13 amino acids. Germline lookup yields CDR1 GTSNPN and CDR2 SVGIG (reference sequence). The CDR3 nucleotides are TGTGCCTGGAGTGTTCAGGGGACCGGGGAGCTGTTTTTT. Protein sequence: CAWSVQGTGELFF.

The chain has TRBV13 and TRBJ2-7, with D possibly being TRBD1 (5 bases). Germline-derived CDR1 and CDR2 are PRHDT and FYEKMQ (reference sequence). The CDR3 consists of 15 residues. V lost 0 bases and J lost 6, with 15 bases in between. The CDR3 DNA follows: TGTGCCAGCAGCTTAGGGGGTAGGGGCCCACTCGAGCAGTACTTC. Translated, it gives CASSLGGRGPLEQYF.

This clone was counted between two and nine times. Other DNA sequences from this sample encode an identical CDR3 as well. This rearrangement joins TRBV5-1 to TRBJ2-7; unclear D gene. This CDR3 contains 11 residues. Trimming pared 0 bases from V and 6 bases from J, leaving 4 bases between. Per germline, CDR1 SGHRS and CDR2 YFSETQ. The CDR3 DNA is TGCGCCAGCAGCTTGGCAGGCGAGCAGTACTTC. This sequence encodes CASSLAGEQYF.

The V call is TRBV7-3, the J call TRBJ1-1; 8 nucleotides align to TRBD1. The trim removed 5 bases at V and 4 bases at J, leaving 6 bases unmatched. CDR1 and CDR2 (germline): SGHTA, FQGTGA. CDR3 length: 14 residues. Here the CDR3 reads CASSPTGVGTEAFF. For the CDR3, the DNA is TGTGCCAGCAGCCCGACAGGGGTAGGCACTGAAGCTTTCTTT.

The chain employs TRBV12-3 or TRBV12-4 and TRBJ1-3; D possibly corresponds to TRBD1 (6 bases). The CDR3 extends over 13 amino acids. V was shortened by 5 bases and J by 6 bases, with 11 bases between the two germline ends. The CDR3 DNA reads as TGTGCCAGCAGTCTGGGACAAGTAAACACCATATATTTT. Translating it yields CASSLGQVNTIYF.

The chain couples TRBV6-8 to TRBJ2-3; TRBD2 agrees at 12 bases. This CDR3 is 19 amino acids long. The V gene end was trimmed by 7 bases and the J gene end by 1 base; junction bases not matched to a gene: 15. Germline-derived CDR1 and CDR2 are MNHGY and SAAAGT. CDR3 amino acids: CASTLIGTSGLQGTDTQYF. CDR3 sequence (DNA): TGTGCCAGCACTCTAATAGGGACTAGCGGGCTACAAGGCACAGATACGCAGTATTTT.

This clone occurred once. This rearrangement joins TRBV11-2 to TRBJ1-1; D gene unclear. With 2 bases removed from V and 1 base from J, the gap between germline ends came to 11 bases. Germline V lookup: CDR1 SGHAT, CDR2 FQNNGV. The CDR3 loop spans 15 amino acids. Here the CDR3 DNA reads TGTGCCAGCAGCTTACAGGCCCAGAGGAACACTGAAGCTTTCTTT. It codes for CASSLQAQRNTEAFF.